A single sample gave rise to the 8 T cell receptor beta chains below, sequenced in a study of spatial heterogeneity in lung cancer. One entry per CDR3 protein, called by TCRdb with MiXCR from the 5' RACE reads. The sample yields tens of thousands of distinct CDR3 sequences, 9.5% to 15% seen once. The time point: sample taken at primary tumor resection. The source was PBMCs, collected at surgery. The source is a male donor with early-stage non-small cell lung cancer.

This clonotype was seen a handful of times. This sequence joins TRBV29-1 and TRBJ2-2; D call uncertain. Germline loops: CDR1 SQVTM, CDR2 ANQGSEA. This CDR3 spans 13 amino acids. V was trimmed by 6 bases and J by 2 bases, leaving 10 bases between them. CDR3 sequence reads: CSVRDSNTGELFF. As DNA, the CDR3 is TGCAGCGTCCGAGACTCAAACACCGGGGAGCTGTTTTTT.

In its sample, this clonotype was seen a few times. In DNA form, the CDR3 reads TGCAGTGCTAGCCCCGCGGGGACAGGAGTCCTCTATGGCTACACCTTC. Encoded protein: CSASPAGTGVLYGYTF. This chain connects TRBV20-1 to TRBJ1-2; 8 bases map to TRBD1. The CDR3 has 16 residues. Trimming cost V 3 bases and J 4 bases; bases outside gene matches: 13. Per germline, CDR1 DFQATT and CDR2 SNEGSKA (reference sequence).

The chain joins TRBV12-3 or TRBV12-4 to TRBJ1-2, with TRBD1 identical over 9 bases. CDR3 length equals 15 residues. Germline trimming cut 6 bases from V and 3 bases from J; bases unmatched to any gene: 8. CDR3 sequence reads: CASSSTGQGDYGYTF. The CDR3 bases are TGTGCCAGCAGCTCTACGGGACAGGGTGACTATGGCTACACCTTC.

This clonotype was seen a handful of times. This chain uses TRBV29-1 with TRBJ1-1, with D perhaps TRBD1 (6 bases). The CDR3 runs to 14 residues. The germline V and J ends were trimmed by 7 bases and 1 base, with 16 bases remaining between them. Germline V lookup: CDR1 SQVTM, CDR2 ANQGSEA. CDR3 in amino acids: CSAPSGTQNTEAFF. CDR3 coding DNA: TGCAGCGCTCCCTCCGGGACACAGAACACTGAAGCTTTCTTT.

This sequence joins TRBV5-1 and TRBJ2-2, with D possibly being TRBD2 (5 bases). Germline CDR1 SGHRS, CDR2 YFSETQ. The CDR3 sequence is 11 residues long. The V gene lost 5 bases and the J gene lost 9 bases, with 8 bases spanning the gap. CDR3 residues: CASREVRELFF. The CDR3 region has the DNA TGCGCCAGCAGGGAGGTCCGGGAGCTGTTTTTT.

About this clonotype itself: One junction end disagrees with the germline gene, perhaps due to a read error. The chain has TRBV18 and TRBJ1-3; no reliable D call. Germline V gene sequence: CDR1 KGHSH, CDR2 LQKENI. The CDR3 runs 13 residues. The CDR3 protein is CASSPGSGTTIYF. CDR3 in DNA: TGTGCCAGCTCACCGGGGTCTGGAACCACCATATATTTT.

The chain recombines TRBV7-6 with TRBJ2-1, with 12 bases identical to TRBD1. The CDR3 is made up of 15 amino acids. Germline V CDR1 and CDR2: SGHVS, FNYEAQ. The trim removed 1 base at V and 9 bases at J, leaving 4 bases unmatched. CDR3 coding DNA: TGTGCCAGCAGCTTAGTTGGGACAGGGGGCATTGAGCAGTTCTTC. Its translation: CASSLVGTGGIEQFF.

V and J are TRBV19 and TRBJ1-2; D uncertain. CDR1 LNHDA and CDR2 SQIVND come from the germline V gene (reference sequence). With 1 base removed from V and 7 bases from J, the gap between germline ends came to 13 bases. The CDR3 loop spans 14 amino acids. CDR3 in DNA: TGTGCCAGTAGTATAGCGGACCGTCCAGTTGGCTACACCTTC. This gives the protein CASSIADRPVGYTF.